Each of the 28 T cell receptor beta chains below was sequenced from the same sample in a study of beta chain features in type 1 diabetes (dated 2018 in TCRdb). Points the paper makes about the study in general: Type 1 diabetes patients showed a moderate but significant shortening of TCRB CDR3 length in all four CD4+ subsets.

These TCRs' antigens remain unknown. The library was produced with the immunoSEQ multiplex PCR assay. The entire amount of isolated RNA was reverse transcribed using the High Capacity cDNA Reverse Transcription Kit, so the sequenced TCRB transcripts were expressed ones. The immuneACCESS repertoire file appears here via TCRdb, limited to in-frame rearrangements. These files lack a portion of the clones; in checked studies, under half of the deficit traces to unresolved V genes, and the cause of the others is not known. In all, the sample holds hundreds of thousands of clones, and around an eighth of those were seen once. Just under 0.04% of the sample belongs to the ten largest clones. Sequenced: naive CD4+ T cells from blood. In the paper's terms, the cell subset or site label means: true naive CD4+ T cells. Source of these receptors: a man aged 18 to 35 with type 1 diabetes.

This clone was seen more than once but under ten times. The chain joins TRBV11-3 to TRBJ2-2; D tentatively reads TRBD1 or TRBD2 (5 bases each). Germline V gives CDR1 SGHNT, CDR2 YENEEA. Trimming shortened V by 2 bases and J by 7 bases, and 8 bases separated the two germline ends. The CDR3 sequence is 13 residues long. CDR3 in amino acids: CASSLWGSGELFF. The CDR3, as DNA: TGTGCCAGCAGCTTATGGGGGAGCGGGGAGCTGTTTTTT.

This clone was detected a few times. At the DNA level, this CDR3 is encoded by other sequences in the same sample as well. CDR3: CASSPGGSTDTQYF. The CDR3 DNA is TGCGCCAGCAGCCCGGGGGGGAGCACAGATACGCAGTATTTT. This chain uses TRBV5-1 with TRBJ2-3; 8 bases are a match to TRBD2. The junction had 1 base not matched to a gene; V was cut back by 4 bases and J by 0 bases. Germline CDR1 reads SGHRS; CDR2 reads YFSETQ. The CDR3 is 14 amino acids.

As DNA, the CDR3 is TGTGCCAGCGGACGCGAAGGGGTCTTACAGACCCAGTACTTC. It codes for CASGREGVLQTQYF. The genes are TRBV27 and TRBJ2-5; the D gene is possibly TRBD1 (5 bases). Between the trimmed V and J ends, which lost 8 bases and 6 bases, there was a span of 19 bases. The germline V gene encodes CDR1 MNHEY and CDR2 SMNVEV (reference sequence). The CDR3 is 14 residues long.

This clone came up a few times. The genes are TRBV29-1 and TRBJ1-2, with D unclear. The CDR3 contains 12 residues. The ends were cut back, 7 bases at V and 2 bases at J, with 11 bases in the middle. CDR1 and CDR2 from the germline V gene are SQVTM and ANQGSEA. The CDR3 DNA follows: TGCAGCGGTTTCGGTTGGAACTATGGCTACACCTTC. Protein: CSGFGWNYGYTF.

This clone was seen a few times. The rearrangement links TRBV30 to TRBJ2-7; 8 bases are a match to TRBD2. The germline gives CDR1 GTSNPN, CDR2 SVGIG (reference sequence). There are 14 residues in the CDR3. Unmatched junction bases numbered 8, after V lost 3 bases and J lost 4 bases. This chain's CDR3 is CAWSPGPGGYEQYF. CDR3 DNA sequence: TGTGCCTGGAGCCCCGGGCCGGGGGGGTACGAGCAGTACTTC.

In this sample, this clone turned up a few times. V gene TRBV7-9 combines with J gene TRBJ2-1; D unresolved. CDR1 SEHNR and CDR2 FQNEAQ come from the germline V gene (reference sequence). This CDR3 is built from 16 residues. The V end lost 4 bases, the J end lost 0 bases, and 13 bases lay between the germline ends. The CDR3 region has the DNA TGTGCCAGCAGCTCGCCTGGGAAAAGCTCCTACAATGAGCAGTTCTTC. Translation: CASSSPGKSSYNEQFF.

This clone was seen more than once but under ten times. The chain links TRBV29-1 to TRBJ2-3, with TRBD2 matching 12 bases. The CDR3 loop spans 15 amino acids. Germline V gene lookup returns CDR1 SQVTM and CDR2 ANQGSEA. Trimming cost V 6 bases and J 5 bases; bases outside gene matches: 9. Here the CDR3 DNA reads TGCAGCGTGGCCCCTAGCGGGAGGGCCCAAGATACGCAGTATTTT. It yields the protein CSVAPSGRAQDTQYF.

The genes are TRBV7-2 and TRBJ2-7; D might be TRBD1 (6 bases). V lost 1 base and J 1 base, leaving 8 bases between the germline ends. CDR3 size: 14 residues. The germline CDR1 and CDR2 sequences are SGHTA and FQGNSA. This CDR3 reads CASSLVDRSYEQYF. CDR3 sequence (DNA): TGTGCCAGCAGCTTAGTGGACAGATCCTACGAGCAGTACTTC.

V and J are TRBV28 and TRBJ2-2; 7 bases are a match to TRBD1. The V gene end was trimmed by 6 bases and the J gene end by 1 base; junction bases not matched to a gene: 2. This CDR3 contains 14 residues. CDR1 and CDR2 from the germline V gene are MDHEN and SYDVKM. In DNA, the CDR3 is TGTGCCAGCAGAACAGGGGAGAACACCGGGGAGCTGTTTTTT. Translation gives CASRTGENTGELFF.

This clone was counted between two and nine times. The genes are TRBV7-9 and TRBJ2-3; D gene ambiguous. Germline CDR1 is SEHNR and CDR2 is FQNEAQ (reference sequence). Deletions cut 2 bases from V and 0 bases from J, with 12 bases between. The CDR3 has 16 residues. The chain's CDR3 is CASSLRAEASTDTQYF. Written as DNA, the CDR3 is TGTGCCAGCAGCTTAAGGGCAGAAGCTAGCACAGATACGCAGTATTTT.

V usage is TRBV15 and J usage is TRBJ1-5; D remains unclear. Trimming removed 0 bases at V and 5 bases at J, with 5 bases between. The CDR3 totals 13 residues. The germline V gene encodes CDR1 LNHNV and CDR2 YYDKDF (reference sequence). DNA of the CDR3: TGTGCCACCAGCAGAGATCGAGATCAGCCCCAGCATTTT. Translated: CATSRDRDQPQHF. Drawing the rest from reference TRBV15 and TRBJ1-5, the complete variable domain is DAMVIQNPRYQVTQFGKPVTLSCSQTLNHNVMYWYQQKSSQAPKLLFHYYDKDFNNEADTPDNFQSRRPNTSFCFLDIRSPGLGDTAMYLCATSRDRDQPQHFGDGTRLSIL.

This clone has just a few counts. The rearrangement joins TRBV7-9 to TRBJ2-5; D ambiguous. V gave up 5 bases and J gave up 2 bases, with 12 bases separating them. CDR1 is SEHNR, CDR2 FQNEAQ, per germline (reference sequence). The CDR3 is 14 residues long. CDR3 DNA: TGTGCCAGCAGCAACCCTTGGGAACAAGAGACCCAGTACTTC. The encoded protein is CASSNPWEQETQYF.

CDR3 in amino acids: CASSLNTGGDEQYF. The DNA of the CDR3 is TGTGCCAGCAGCTTAAATACAGGCGGGGACGAGCAGTACTTC. The chain is built from TRBV7-3 and TRBJ2-7; possibly TRBD2 for D (6 bases). The CDR3 runs 14 residues. Germline-derived CDR1 and CDR2 are SGHTA and FQGTGA. Trimming stripped 1 base from V and 5 bases from J, with 12 bases between.

The chain recombines TRBV4-1 with TRBJ2-7, with D hard to call. Germline assignment: CDR1 MGHRA and CDR2 YSYEKL. V dropped 5 bases and J dropped 1 base, with 15 bases sitting between them. CDR3 length: 15 residues. Here the CDR3 reads CASSAIGISSYEQYF. CDR3 sequence (DNA): TGCGCCAGCAGCGCTATAGGGATCTCTTCCTACGAGCAGTACTTC.

This clone was counted a few times. CDR3 sequence reads: CASSLLGQANTEAFF. DNA for the CDR3: TGCGCCAGCAGCTTACTAGGACAGGCGAACACTGAAGCTTTCTTT. V and J are TRBV5-1 and TRBJ1-1, with 7 bases identical to TRBD1. Trimming took 2 bases from V and 1 from J; bases not matched to a gene: 5. Germline lookup yields CDR1 SGHRS and CDR2 YFSETQ. This CDR3 is built from 15 residues.

V is TRBV11-2 and J is TRBJ2-6; D is unclear. The CDR3 runs to 15 residues. With 0 bases removed from V and 5 bases from J, the gap between germline ends came to 8 bases. Per germline, CDR1 SGHAT and CDR2 FQNNGV. CDR3 in amino acids: CASSLDRRRANVLTF. CDR3 sequence (DNA): TGTGCCAGCAGCTTAGATCGCCGGCGGGCCAACGTCCTGACTTTC.

The chain has TRBV6-5 and TRBJ2-2; possible D gene TRBD2, 6 bases. Trimming pared 11 bases from V and 6 bases from J, leaving 16 bases between. There are 13 residues in the CDR3. CDR1 is MNHEY, CDR2 SVGAGI, per germline. DNA of the CDR3: TGTGCCGCGGGAAAACCCGCCGCCGGGGAGCTGTTTTTT. Protein sequence: CAAGKPAAGELFF.

J is TRBJ2-3 and V is TRBV4-1; 7 positions match TRBD2. The V gene end was trimmed by 4 bases and the J gene end by 4 bases; junction bases not matched to a gene: 11. Germline loops: CDR1 MGHRA, CDR2 YSYEKL. The CDR3 runs 16 residues. The CDR3 spells CASSLPGGGPSDTQYF. The CDR3 bases are TGCGCCAGCAGCCTTCCGGGGGGAGGGCCCTCAGATACGCAGTATTTT.

The chain links TRBV5-1 to TRBJ2-1, with 8 positions matching TRBD2. The CDR3 is made up of 15 amino acids. With 5 bases clipped from V and 2 bases from J, the junction kept 6 bases outside the gene matches. CDR1 and CDR2 from the germline V gene are SGHRS and YFSETQ. The CDR3 is CASSFSGDAYNEQFF. CDR3 DNA sequence: TGCGCCAGCAGTTTTAGCGGGGACGCCTACAATGAGCAGTTCTTC. Combining the CDR3 with reference TRBV5-1 and TRBJ2-1 gives the whole variable domain KAGVTQTPRYLIKTRGQQVTLSCSPISGHRSVSWYQQTPGQGLQFLFEYFSETQRNKGNFPGRFSGRQFSNSRSEMNVSTLELGDSALYLCASSFSGDAYNEQFFGPGTRLTVL.

This clone was seen a handful of times. The chain recombines TRBV4-3 with TRBJ1-1, with a possible D match to TRBD1 (5 bases). The germline CDR1 and CDR2 sequences are LGHNA and YSLEER. Trimming took 4 bases from V and 0 from J, leaving 9 bases between them. The CDR3 consists of 14 residues. The CDR3 DNA reads TGCGCCAGCAGCCCTCAGGGAGTGAACACTGAAGCTTTCTTT. As protein: CASSPQGVNTEAFF.

This clone has only a few counts. V and J are TRBV4-2 and TRBJ2-3; D gene ambiguous. Germline V lookup: CDR1 LGHNA, CDR2 YNFKEQ. V was trimmed by 1 base and J by 3 bases, leaving 11 bases between them. This CDR3 has 15 amino acids. CDR3 protein: CASSQGVRVTDTQYF. CDR3 DNA sequence: TGTGCCAGCAGCCAAGGGGTCCGGGTTACAGATACGCAGTATTTT.

This clone appeared a few times. This chain's CDR3 is CASSQPPSGTYEQYF. The CDR3 DNA sequence: TGCGCCAGCAGCCAACCCCCTTCCGGTACCTACGAGCAGTACTTC. V usage is TRBV4-1 and J usage is TRBJ2-7; D gene ambiguous. The CDR3 loop spans 15 amino acids. Germline V gene lookup returns CDR1 MGHRA and CDR2 YSYEKL. V lost 2 bases, J lost 2 bases, and 13 bases lay in between.

This clone was detected a few times. The chain links TRBV28 to TRBJ2-3; 8 bases align to TRBD2. The CDR3 is 14 residues long. Per the germline V gene, CDR1 is MDHEN and CDR2 is SYDVKM. The V gene end was trimmed by 10 bases and the J gene end by 3 bases; junction bases not matched to a gene: 9. The CDR3 loop is CATAGGGRTDTQYF. The CDR3 DNA is TGTGCCACCGCGGGGGGCGGTAGGACAGATACGCAGTATTTT.

J is TRBJ2-7 and V is TRBV5-1; TRBD2 matches at 7 bases. Looked up from germline, CDR1 is SGHRS and CDR2 is YFSETQ. CDR3 length: 15 amino acids. Trimming removed 4 bases from V and 2 bases from J; junction bases left unmatched: 9. This CDR3 reads CASSPSGGSPYEQYF. The CDR3, as DNA: TGCGCCAGCAGCCCCTCGGGGGGATCCCCCTACGAGCAGTACTTC.

This clone was recorded a few times. The chain uses TRBV7-9 and TRBJ2-2; D not certain. The CDR3 spans 14 residues. The V end was cut by 5 bases, the J end by 0 bases, with 7 bases between. CDR1 and CDR2 (germline): SEHNR, FQNEAQ (reference sequence). CDR3 protein: CASSARTNTGELFF. Here the CDR3 DNA reads TGTGCCAGCAGCGCCCGAACGAACACCGGGGAGCTGTTTTTT.

The V and J genes are TRBV7-6 and TRBJ2-7, with D unresolved. This CDR3 spans 14 amino acids. Trimming took off 5 bases at V and 2 bases at J, with 13 bases between the two ends. Germline loops: CDR1 SGHVS, CDR2 FNYEAQ. CDR3 sequence: CASSQSPAAYEQYF. Written as DNA, the CDR3 is TGTGCCAGCAGCCAGTCTCCGGCCGCCTACGAGCAGTACTTC. Drawing the rest from reference TRBV7-6 and TRBJ2-7, the complete variable domain is GAGVSQSPRYKVTKRGQDVALRCDPISGHVSLYWYRQALGQGPEFLTYFNYEAQQDKSGLPNDRFSAERPEGSISTLTIQRTEQRDSAMYRCASSQSPAAYEQYFGPGTRLTVT.

A note on this clone: Other DNA sequences in this sample translate to the same CDR3. Here the CDR3 DNA reads TGTGCCTGGAGTGTACTTAACACCGGGGAGCTGTTTTTT. Protein sequence: CAWSVLNTGELFF. The chain couples TRBV30 to TRBJ2-2, with D hard to call. Germline CDR1 and CDR2: GTSNPN and SVGIG (reference sequence). V was trimmed by 0 bases and J by 2 bases, leaving 4 bases between them. This CDR3 comprises 13 residues.

This clone was counted only a few times. A read error may account for a junction end that differs from germline. The V call is TRBV28, the J call TRBJ1-4; maybe TRBD1 (5 bases). Looked up from germline, CDR1 is MDHEN and CDR2 is SYDVKM. CDR3 length: 13 amino acids. The CDR3 sequence: CASKGNLEEKLFF. CDR3 nucleotides: TGTGCTAGCAAGGGGAACTTGGAGGAAAAACTGTTTTTT.